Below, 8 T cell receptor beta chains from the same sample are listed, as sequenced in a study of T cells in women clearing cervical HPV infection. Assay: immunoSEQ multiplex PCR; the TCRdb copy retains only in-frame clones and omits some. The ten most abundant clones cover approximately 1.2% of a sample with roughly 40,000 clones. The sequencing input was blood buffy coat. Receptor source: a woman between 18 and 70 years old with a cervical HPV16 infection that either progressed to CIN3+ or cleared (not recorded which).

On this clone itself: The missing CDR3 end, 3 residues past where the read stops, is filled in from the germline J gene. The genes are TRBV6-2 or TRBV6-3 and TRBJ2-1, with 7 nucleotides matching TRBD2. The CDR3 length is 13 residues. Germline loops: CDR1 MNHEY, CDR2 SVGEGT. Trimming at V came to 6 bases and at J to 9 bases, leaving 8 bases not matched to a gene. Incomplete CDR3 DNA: TGTGCCAGCAGCCAGACTAGCAGGGCTGAG. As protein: CASSQTSRAE. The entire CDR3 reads CASSQTSRAEQFF.

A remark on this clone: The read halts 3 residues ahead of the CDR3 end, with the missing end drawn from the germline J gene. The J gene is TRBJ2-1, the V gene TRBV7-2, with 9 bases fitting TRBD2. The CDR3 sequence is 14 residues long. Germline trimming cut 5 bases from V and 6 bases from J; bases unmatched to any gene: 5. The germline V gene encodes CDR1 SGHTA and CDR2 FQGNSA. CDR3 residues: CASSPLREGNEQFF. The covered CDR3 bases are TGTGCCAGCAGCCCCTTGCGGGAGGGCAATGAG.

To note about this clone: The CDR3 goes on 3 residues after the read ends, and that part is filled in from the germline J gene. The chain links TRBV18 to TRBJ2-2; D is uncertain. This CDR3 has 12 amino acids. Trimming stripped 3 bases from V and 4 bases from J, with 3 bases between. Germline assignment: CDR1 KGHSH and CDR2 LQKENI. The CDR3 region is CASSPGTGELFF. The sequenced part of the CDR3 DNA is TGTGCCAGCTCACCCGGCACCGGGGAG.

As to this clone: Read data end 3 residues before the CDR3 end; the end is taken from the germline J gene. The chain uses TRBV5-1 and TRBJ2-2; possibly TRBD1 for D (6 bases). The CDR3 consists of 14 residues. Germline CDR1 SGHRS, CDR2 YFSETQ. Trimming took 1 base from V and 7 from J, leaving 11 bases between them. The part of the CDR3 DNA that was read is TGCGCCAGCAGCTTGCAGGGGTTGGACGGGGAG. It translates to CASSLQGLDGE. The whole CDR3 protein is CASSLQGLDGELFF.

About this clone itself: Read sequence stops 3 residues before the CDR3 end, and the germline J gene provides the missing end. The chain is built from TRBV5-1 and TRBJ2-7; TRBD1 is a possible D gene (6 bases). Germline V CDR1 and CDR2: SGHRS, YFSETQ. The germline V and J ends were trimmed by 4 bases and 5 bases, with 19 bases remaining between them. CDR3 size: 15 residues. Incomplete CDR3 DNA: TGCGCCAGCAGCCCTGGTGGGGGACATAAGGACGAG. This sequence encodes CASSPGGGHKDE. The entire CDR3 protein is CASSPGGGHKDEQYF.

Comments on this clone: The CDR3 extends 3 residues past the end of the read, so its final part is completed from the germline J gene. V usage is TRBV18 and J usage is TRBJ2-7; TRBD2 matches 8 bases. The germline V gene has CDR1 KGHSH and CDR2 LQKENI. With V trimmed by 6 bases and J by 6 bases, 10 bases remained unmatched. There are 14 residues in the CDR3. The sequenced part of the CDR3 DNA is TGTGCCAGCTCTTCAGCGGGAGTAGGAAGCGAG. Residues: CASSSAGVGSE. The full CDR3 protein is CASSSAGVGSEQYF.

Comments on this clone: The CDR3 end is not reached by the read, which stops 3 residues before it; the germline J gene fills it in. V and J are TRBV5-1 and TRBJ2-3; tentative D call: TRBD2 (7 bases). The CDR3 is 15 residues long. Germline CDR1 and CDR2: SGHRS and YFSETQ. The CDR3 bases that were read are TGCGCCAGCAGCTTGGAAGGGGGGGCCCGAGAGACG. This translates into CASSLEGGARET. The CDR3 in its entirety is CASSLEGGARETQYF.

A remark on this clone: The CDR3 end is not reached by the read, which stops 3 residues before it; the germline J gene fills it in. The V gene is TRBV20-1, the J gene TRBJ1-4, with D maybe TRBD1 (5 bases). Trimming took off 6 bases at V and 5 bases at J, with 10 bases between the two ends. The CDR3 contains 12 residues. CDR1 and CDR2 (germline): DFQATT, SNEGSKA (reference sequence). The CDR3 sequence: CSARQPNEKLFF. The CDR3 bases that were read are TGCAGTGCCCGACAGCCAAATGAAAAA.